This T cell receptor (beta chain) was observed in a study of CD8 T cells in Susac syndrome. Notes on the study in general: As acknowledged by the study, its TCR sequencing and HLA analysis included a relatively small number of individuals.

The T cells that were sequenced for TCR beta were CD8+ and CD4+ cells from blood. The V gene's germline CDR1 is MDHEN and CDR2 SYDVKM. V lost 2 bases and J lost 5, with 15 bases in between. This CDR3 is built from 16 residues. RNA amounts of about 0.45 to 1 ug underwent reverse transcription with random hexamers. By means of immunoSEQ multiplex PCR, TCR beta CDR3 spanning 54 Vbeta and 13 Jbeta underwent amplification. In TCRdb, the immunoSEQ multiplex PCR reads were re-called with MiXCR into one record per CDR3 protein. This table holds hundreds of thousands of distinct CDR3 sequences, 65% to 90% found once. Remarks on this clonotype: What it binds is unknown.

This receptor was identified in a human donor with multiple sclerosis. The V gene is TRBV28, the J gene TRBJ1-4; D remains ambiguous. The specimen sequenced was CD8+ T cells from PBMCs. In DNA, the CDR3 is TGTGCCAGCAGTTTACTGAGGTTGGGAGGAAATGAAAAACTGTTTTTT. Its translation is CASSLLRLGGNEKLFF.